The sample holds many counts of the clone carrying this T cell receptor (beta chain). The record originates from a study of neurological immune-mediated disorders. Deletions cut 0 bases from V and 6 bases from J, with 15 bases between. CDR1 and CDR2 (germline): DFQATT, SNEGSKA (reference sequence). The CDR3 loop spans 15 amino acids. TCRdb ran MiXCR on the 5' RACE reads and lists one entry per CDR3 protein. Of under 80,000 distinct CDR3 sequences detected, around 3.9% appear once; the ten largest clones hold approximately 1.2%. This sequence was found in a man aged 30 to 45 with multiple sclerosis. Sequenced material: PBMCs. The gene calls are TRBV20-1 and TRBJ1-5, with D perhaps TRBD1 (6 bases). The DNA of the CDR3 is TGCAGTGCTAGAGATCAGGTGGCGGGGGCTCAGCCCCAGCATTTT. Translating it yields CSARDQVAGAQPQHF.